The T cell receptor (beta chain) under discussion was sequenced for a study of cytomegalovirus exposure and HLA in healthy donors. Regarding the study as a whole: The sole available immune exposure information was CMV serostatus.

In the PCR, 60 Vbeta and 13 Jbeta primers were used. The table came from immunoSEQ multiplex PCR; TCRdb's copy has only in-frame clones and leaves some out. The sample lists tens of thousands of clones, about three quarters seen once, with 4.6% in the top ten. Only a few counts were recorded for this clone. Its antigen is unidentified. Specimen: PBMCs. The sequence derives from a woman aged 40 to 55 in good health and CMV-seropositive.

In DNA, the CDR3 is TGTGCCATACGGACAGGGTTGAGCAATCAGCCCCAGCATTTT. Amino acid sequence: CAIRTGLSNQPQHF. The chain uses TRBV6-1 and TRBJ1-5; 8 bases align to TRBD1. The CDR3 contains 14 residues. J lost 1 base, V lost 10 bases, and 6 bases had no gene match. Germline V gene data show CDR1 as MNHNS and CDR2 as SASEGT.